These 10 T cell receptor beta chains came from one sample sequenced in a study of blood T cells in healthy people across ages. For the second PCR, which ran for roughly 6 to 12 cycles, a sample-barcoded 5' primer and a J-beta primer mix were used. TCRdb used MiXCR to reprocess the 5' RACE reads, holding one entry per CDR3 protein. Found here are hundreds of thousands of distinct CDR3 sequences, nearly 25% of them singletons; the top ten hold 8.5% to 9.5%. A further study also used this sample, focusing on T cells of mothers and their children.

The material sequenced was blood. The source is a boy younger than 18 in good health.

This clonotype was counted only a few times. The rearrangement uses TRBV7-9 and TRBJ1-3; 8 bases match TRBD1. CDR3 length equals 15 residues. Germline CDR1 is SEHNR and CDR2 is FQNEAQ (reference sequence). Trimming removed 5 bases from V and 6 bases from J; junction bases left unmatched: 9. For the CDR3, the DNA is TGTGCCAGCAGCATTGGACAGGGATATGAAAACACCATATATTTT. It translates to CASSIGQGYENTIYF.

Of note for this clonotype: A junction boundary mismatches the germline segment, possibly from a read error. The V gene is TRBV27, the J gene TRBJ1-5; weak D call: TRBD1 (5 bases). Germline CDR1 MNHEY, CDR2 SMNVEV (reference sequence). The CDR3 runs 15 residues. CDR3 protein: CASRVRVDSNQPQHF. In nucleotides, the CDR3 is TGTGCCAGCAGGGTCAGGGTAGATAGCAATCAGCCCCAACATTTT.

The sample holds one count of this clonotype. V usage is TRBV29-1 and J usage is TRBJ1-2; 7 bases map to TRBD1. The CDR3 covers 15 residues. Germline V gives CDR1 SQVTM, CDR2 ANQGSEA. Germline trimming cut 0 bases from V and 5 bases from J; bases unmatched to any gene: 9. For the CDR3, the DNA is TGCAGCGTTGAAGATAGACAGGGAACGTATTATGGCTACACCTTC. It codes for CSVEDRQGTYYGYTF.

The chain carries TRBV18 and TRBJ2-5, with unresolved D. The CDR3 is 13 residues long. V was clipped by 6 bases and J by 1 base, with 9 bases between them. Germline V gene data show CDR1 as KGHSH and CDR2 as LQKENI. The CDR3 DNA reads as TGTGCCAGCTCCCGACATCTCCAAGAGACCCAGTACTTC. It encodes CASSRHLQETQYF.

V is TRBV27 and J is TRBJ1-5; TRBD1 matches at 7 bases. Germline V gene sequence: CDR1 MNHEY, CDR2 SMNVEV (reference sequence). The CDR3 is 12 residues long. V dropped 6 bases and J dropped 14; count of bases not matched to a gene: 10. DNA of the CDR3: TGTGCCAGCAGGGATCGGAGCGACAGGGAGCATTTT. The encoded protein is CASRDRSDREHF.

This clonotype was observed a handful of times. V and J are TRBV5-1 and TRBJ2-5, with TRBD1 as a possible D gene (5 bases). Deletions cut 0 bases from V and 5 bases from J, with 11 bases between. This CDR3 comprises 14 residues. In germline, CDR1 is SGHRS, CDR2 YFSETQ. CDR3 region: CASSLDRTVETQYF. For the CDR3, the DNA is TGCGCCAGCAGCTTGGACAGGACCGTGGAGACCCAGTACTTC. Using reference TRBV5-1 and TRBJ2-5 for the parts outside the CDR3, the full variable domain is KAGVTQTPRYLIKTRGQQVTLSCSPISGHRSVSWYQQTPGQGLQFLFEYFSETQRNKGNFPGRFSGRQFSNSRSEMNVSTLELGDSALYLCASSLDRTVETQYFGPGTRLLVL.

Only a few counts were recorded for this clonotype. The CDR3 loop is CASSILAGEKETQYF. The CDR3 DNA sequence: TGTGCCAGCAGCATACTAGCGGGGGAGAAAGAGACCCAGTACTTC. This chain joins TRBV6-6 and TRBJ2-5; 11 bases map to TRBD2. This CDR3 has 15 amino acids. After removal of 6 bases from V and 3 bases from J, the junction contained 6 bases not matched to a gene. Germline loops: CDR1 MNHNY, CDR2 SVGAGI (reference sequence).

The gene calls are TRBV28 and TRBJ1-2; D call uncertain. This CDR3 is built from 14 residues. Trimming left V 6 bases short and J 0 bases short, with 11 bases between. In germline, CDR1 is MDHEN, CDR2 SYDVKM. The CDR3 region is CASSPSAANYGYTF. The CDR3, as DNA: TGTGCCAGCAGCCCCAGCGCGGCTAACTATGGCTACACCTTC.

The chain uses TRBV4-2 and TRBJ1-5, with D perhaps TRBD1 (6 bases). The CDR3 has 20 amino acids. Germline assignment: CDR1 LGHNA and CDR2 YNFKEQ. V gave up 0 bases and J gave up 4 bases, with 25 bases separating them. The CDR3 spells CASSQDVTVGTKGDNQPQHF. The CDR3 DNA reads as TGTGCCAGCAGCCAAGATGTTACGGTCGGGACAAAGGGCGATAATCAGCCCCAGCATTTT.

The V gene is TRBV20-1, the J gene TRBJ2-1; D is uncertain. With 5 bases removed from V and 3 bases from J, the gap between germline ends came to 5 bases. This CDR3 region has 11 residues. Germline values: CDR1 DFQATT, CDR2 SNEGSKA (reference sequence). The CDR3 is CSAPVYNEQFF. In nucleotides, the CDR3 is TGCAGTGCTCCGGTCTACAATGAGCAGTTCTTC.